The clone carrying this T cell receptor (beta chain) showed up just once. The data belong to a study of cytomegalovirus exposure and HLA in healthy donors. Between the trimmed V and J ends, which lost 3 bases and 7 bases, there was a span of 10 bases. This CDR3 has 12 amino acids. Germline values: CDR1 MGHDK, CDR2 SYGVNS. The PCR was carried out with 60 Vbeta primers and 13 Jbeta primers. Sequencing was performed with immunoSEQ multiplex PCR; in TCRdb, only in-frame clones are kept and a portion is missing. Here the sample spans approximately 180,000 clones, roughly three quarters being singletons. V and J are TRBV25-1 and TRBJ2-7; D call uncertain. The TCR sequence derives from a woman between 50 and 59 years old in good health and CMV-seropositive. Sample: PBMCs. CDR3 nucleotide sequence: TGTGCCAGCAGTGACATGCAGAATGAGCAGTACTTC. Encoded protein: CASSDMQNEQYF.